This T cell receptor beta chain was found in a study of blood T cell repertoires in COVID-19. On the study more broadly: From the United States, Italy and Spain came samples of acute and convalescent COVID-19.

Authors' methods: Reference gene primer amplification gave nucleated cell count estimates. Using immunoSEQ multiplex PCR, the repertoire was profiled, and TCRdb retains in-frame clones only, with some absent. V, J and clone size are those of that table, while D and trimming were read from the DNA. The sample has hundreds of thousands of clones; about 90% are singletons. Germline CDR1 MNHNS, CDR2 SASEGT. Trimming pared 3 bases from V and 0 bases from J, leaving 8 bases between. The length of the CDR3 is 14 residues. The rearrangement uses TRBV6-1 and TRBJ1-2; no clear D gene. Sequencing was carried out using peripheral blood. The clonotype was recovered from a woman aged 45-59 years with COVID-19, enrolled during active disease. The CDR3 DNA sequence: TGTGCCAGCAGTGAGAGGAATACTAACTATGGCTACACCTTC. It codes for CASSERNTNYGYTF.